A selection of T cell receptor beta chains follows, all from one sample in a study of blood T cell repertoires in COVID-19. Clones were read by immunoSEQ multiplex PCR, and TCRdb kept only the in-frame ones, dropping some. This sample yields around 96,000 clones, of which 90% to 95% are seen a single time; about 4.7% belongs to the top ten. Specimen: peripheral blood. The receptors stem from a human donor with active COVID-19. The donor label of this sample is uncertain. The CDR3 runs from the conserved cysteine through the conserved F or W. The order of the fields is V gene, J gene, clone size, D gene, CDR3 DNA, CDR3 protein. The D gene is left open where the match is weak. Size is stated for part of the rows, as once, few or many counts, or as a class when the clone is expanded.

>TRBV29-1|TRBJ1-2|-|TRBD1
TGCAGCGTTTCCGGGACAGGGTCATATGGCTACACCTTC
CSVSGTGSYGYTF
>TRBV2|TRBJ2-3|-|-
TGTGCCAGCAGCGCCCGTAATGAGGGTACGCAGTATTTT
CASSARNEGTQYF
>TRBV6-6|TRBJ1-6|few|-
TGTGCCAGCAGCCCAACAGACAATTCACCCCTCCACTTT
CASSPTDNSPLHF
>TRBV10-2|TRBJ2-1|-|-
TGCGCCAGCGGGGAGAGGGGAGGAAAAACCTACAATGAGCAGTTCTTC
CASGERGGKTYNEQFF
>TRBV29-1|TRBJ2-7|-|-
TGCAGCGTCGCCGGACAGACCTACGAGCAGTACTTC
CSVAGQTYEQYF
>TRBV18|TRBJ2-1|-|TRBD1
TGTGCCAGCTCACCGATGACAGGGGGTTCCTACAATGAGCAGTTCTTC
CASSPMTGGSYNEQFF
>TRBV6-1|TRBJ1-2|-|TRBD1
TGTGCCAGCAGTGAGTATTCCGGGACAGGAAGCTATGGCTACACCTTC
CASSEYSGTGSYGYTF
>TRBV14|TRBJ2-1|-|TRBD2
TGTGCCAGCCTTATTGTACTAGCGGGAACTACTCCTACCTCCTACAATGAGCAGTTCTTC
CASLIVLAGTTPTSYNEQFF
>TRBV7-9|TRBJ1-5|-|-
TGTGCCAGCAGCTTAGCAGGGGGTAATCAGCCCCAGCATTTT
CASSLAGGNQPQHF
>TRBV12-3/TRBV12-4|TRBJ2-5|once|-
TGTGCCAGCAGCCCGGGAACGGGGACCCAGTACTTC
CASSPGTGTQYF
>TRBV24-1|TRBJ2-2|-|TRBD1
TGTGCCACCAGTAAGACAGGGGGGTCTGAGTCCGGGGAGCTGTTTTTT
CATSKTGGSESGELFF
>TRBV7-2|TRBJ2-1|-|TRBD2
TGTGCCAGCAGCTTAGATAGCGGGTACAATGAGCAGTTCTTC
CASSLDSGYNEQFF
>TRBV5-1|TRBJ2-3|-|-
TGCGCCAGCAGGGCGGGATGGGGCACAGATACGCAGTATTTT
CASRAGWGTDTQYF
>TRBV29-1|TRBJ2-5|-|TRBD2
TGCAGCGTTGAAAGGGGTGCGGGGGGATTCGGAGAGACCCAGTACTTC
CSVERGAGGFGETQYF
>TRBV10-3|TRBJ2-3|-|-
TGTGCCATCAGAAGGGAGGTGGCAGATACGCAGTATTTT
CAIRREVADTQYF
>TRBV7-9|TRBJ1-4|-|-
TGTGCCAGCAGCTTAGGAGGGAATGAAAAACTGTTTTTT
CASSLGGNEKLFF
>TRBV5-5|TRBJ2-1|-|TRBD2
TGTGCCAGCAGCTCCCTAGCGGGAGGGCCAGTTGAGCAGTTCTTC
CASSSLAGGPVEQFF
>TRBV6-5|TRBJ2-4|once|TRBD2
TGTGCCAGCAGTTTTCGGGGGGTGAACATTCAGTACTTC
CASSFRGVNIQYF
>TRBV4-3|TRBJ1-1|few|-
TGCGCCAGCAGCCAGGGGAGGTTAATGAACACTGAAGCTTTCTTT
CASSQGRLMNTEAFF
>TRBV5-5|TRBJ1-1|once|-
TGTGCCAGCAGCTTTCCCCAGGGCTCTGAAGCTTTCTTT
CASSFPQGSEAFF
>TRBV24-1|TRBJ2-6|-|-
TGTGCCACCGGCTTCGGAGAGATCTCTGGGGCCAACGTCCTGACTTTC
CATGFGEISGANVLTF
>TRBV7-9|TRBJ2-4|-|-
TGTGCCAGCAGCTTAGCGTCTTATGGACACTTAAAAAACATTCAGTACTTC
CASSLASYGHLKNIQYF
>TRBV5-1|TRBJ2-3|-|-
TGCGCCAGCAGCTTGAAGGGGTTAGGCACAGATACGCAGTATTTT
CASSLKGLGTDTQYF
>TRBV7-2|TRBJ2-1|-|-
TGTGCCAGCAGCTTAAATAGCTACAATGAGCAGTTCTTC
CASSLNSYNEQFF
>TRBV5-1|TRBJ2-7|-|-
TGCGCCAGCAGATTCCCAGGGTCCACCTACGAGCAGTACTTC
CASRFPGSTYEQYF
>TRBV20-1|TRBJ1-2|-|-
TGCAGTGCTAGTAATCTGTTACGAACTAGGCGGGTCCATGGCTACACCTTC
CSASNLLRTRRVHGYTF
>TRBV6-1|TRBJ2-3|-|TRBD2
TGTGCCAGCAGTGGGTTACTAGCGGGGGGTGCAGATACGCAGTATTTT
CASSGLLAGGADTQYF
>TRBV9|TRBJ2-1|-|-
TGTGCCAGCAGCCTTGGGGGGGCCGACAATGAGCAGTTCTTC
CASSLGGADNEQFF
>TRBV2|TRBJ2-5|-|TRBD1
TGTGCCAGCAGCGTTACAGGGGTGGCGGAGACCCAGTACTTC
CASSVTGVAETQYF
>TRBV19|TRBJ2-1|-|-
TGTGCCAGTAGTATAGGTCAGTACAATGAGCAGTTCTTC
CASSIGQYNEQFF
>TRBV7-8|TRBJ1-4|few|-
TGTGCCAGCAGCTCCCGACAGTCCGGCGATGAAAAACTGTTTTTT
CASSSRQSGDEKLFF
>TRBV21-1|TRBJ2-2|-|-
TGTGCCAGCAGCAAAGGCCTAGGCGGACAGGGGCGGACTAGCGGGAGCCCCGGGGAGCTGTTTTTT
CASSKGLGGQGRTSGSPGELFF
>TRBV5-1|TRBJ2-1|-|-
TGCGCCAGCAGCTTGGGAGTCCCCGGCAATGAGCAGTTCTTC
CASSLGVPGNEQFF
>TRBV25-1|TRBJ2-2|-|-
TGTGCCAGCAGTGAACAGGGTAGGGCCGGGGAGCTGTTTTTT
CASSEQGRAGELFF
>TRBV18|TRBJ2-5|-|-
TGTGCCAGCTCACTATCACAGGGCGCGACCCAGTACTTC
CASSLSQGATQYF
>TRBV5-1|TRBJ2-1|-|-
TGCGCCAGCAGCTTGAGGCGGGGTCGCAATGAGCAGTTCTTC
CASSLRRGRNEQFF
>TRBV7-2|TRBJ2-2|-|-
TGTGCCAGCAGCCCCAGGGTAACCGGGGAGCTGTTTTTT
CASSPRVTGELFF
>TRBV19|TRBJ2-7|-|TRBD1
TGTGCCAGCCAGACGACCGGGACAGGCGGCTCCGAGCAGTACTTC
CASQTTGTGGSEQYF
>TRBV6-5|TRBJ1-1|-|-
TGTGCCAGCAGTTACTCGGTTACTCTGAACACTGAAGCTTTCTTT
CASSYSVTLNTEAFF
>TRBV11-2|TRBJ2-7|-|TRBD2
TGTGCCAGCAGCTTAGAGGGCCTAGCGGGGCTACCCTACGAGCAGTACTTC
CASSLEGLAGLPYEQYF
>TRBV6-4|TRBJ2-3|-|TRBD2
TGTGCCAGCAGCCCGGGACTAGCGGGAGCGGGGGATACGCAGTATTTT
CASSPGLAGAGDTQYF
>TRBV3-1/TRBV3-2|TRBJ1-1|-|TRBD1
TGTGCCAGCAGCCACCCGGGACAGCTTCGCGCTGAAGCTTTCTTT
CASSHPGQLRAEAFF
>TRBV29-1|TRBJ2-5|-|-
TGCAGCGTTGAGCAGAGGTCAGAGACCCAGTACTTC
CSVEQRSETQYF
>TRBV3-1/TRBV3-2|TRBJ2-5|-|TRBD2
TGTGCCAGCAGCCTCGGGACTAGCGGGGGGCCGCGGGAGACCCAGTACTTC
CASSLGTSGGPRETQYF
>TRBV2|TRBJ1-4|-|TRBD1
TGTGCCAGCAGTGAAGGGGACAGGGGGCTGGCTAATGAAAAACTGTTTTTT
CASSEGDRGLANEKLFF
>TRBV6-6|TRBJ1-5|-|TRBD1
TGTGCCAGCAGCGACAGGGGCAATCAGCCCCAGCATTTT
CASSDRGNQPQHF
>TRBV5-6|TRBJ2-5|-|TRBD2
TGTGCCAGCAGCTTGGAACTAGCGGGGGGGCGGGAGACCCAGTACTTC
CASSLELAGGRETQYF
>TRBV9|TRBJ2-4|-|TRBD2
TGTGCCAGCAGCGTAGGGCTAGCGGGGGAAAACATTCAGTACTTC
CASSVGLAGENIQYF
>TRBV20-1|TRBJ2-4|-|TRBD1
TGCAGTGCAAGTGGGGGGACAGGGGCACGGGAATTAGCCAAAAACATTCAGTACTTC
CSASGGTGARELAKNIQYF
>TRBV6-4|TRBJ2-1|-|TRBD1
TGTGCCAGCAAACCGGGACAGGGAGGACCCAATGAGCAGTTCTTC
CASKPGQGGPNEQFF
>TRBV5-1|TRBJ2-7|-|TRBD1
TGCGCCAGCAGCTTTCGACAGGGGGCCCACGAGCAGTACTTC
CASSFRQGAHEQYF
>TRBV27|TRBJ1-3|-|TRBD1
TGTGCCAAGGGAATCGGGGACAGCGATTTTTCTGGAAACACCATATATTTT
CAKGIGDSDFSGNTIYF
>TRBV6-2/TRBV6-3|TRBJ1-5|few|-
TGTGCCAGCAGTCTACGCCCCAAGACCGTAGCCTCCCATCAGCCCCAGCATTTT
CASSLRPKTVASHQPQHF
>TRBV12-5|TRBJ2-7|-|TRBD1
TGTGCTAGTGGTCCGGACAGGGGGAGCGAGCAGTACTTC
CASGPDRGSEQYF
>TRBV6-1|TRBJ2-5|-|TRBD1
TGTGCCAGCCCTGAAGGGAATAGGGGGCCGCGGGAGACCCAGTACTTC
CASPEGNRGPRETQYF
>TRBV6-5|TRBJ1-1|-|TRBD1
TGTGCCAGCAGGGGGACAGGAGTCACTGAAGCTTTCTTT
CASRGTGVTEAFF
>TRBV7-6|TRBJ2-5|-|-
TGTGCCAGCAGCTTGCGTGGAGAGACCCAGTACTTC
CASSLRGETQYF
>TRBV13|TRBJ2-5|-|TRBD2
TGTGCCAGCAGCTTAAGAGGCGCGGGGGGGCCGGGGGAGACCCAGTACTTC
CASSLRGAGGPGETQYF